This TCR beta chain was recorded in a study of identical twins. Study-level results: Twins shared out-of-frame alpha sequences with excess low generation probability. Insertions ran lower in abundant cord blood beta clonotypes, though not in memory repertoires.

Unique molecular identifiers were present on the cDNA, and a universal primer site came from template switching. One entry per CDR3 protein results from TCRdb running MiXCR on the 5' RACE reads. The sample records under 400,000 distinct CDR3 sequences, about 10% being singletons. The CDR3 totals 15 residues. The V and J ends lost 4 bases and 9 bases, in that order; junction bases with no gene match: 6. Germline CDR1 reads SGHAT; CDR2 reads FQNNGV. This clonotype occurred many times. Its antigen is still unknown. Sample: naive T cells sorted from blood. The chain couples TRBV11-2 to TRBJ2-1, with TRBD2 matching 13 bases. This clonotype was sampled from a woman in her 50s in good health. CDR3 sequence reads: CASSYRLAGGPEQFF. The CDR3 DNA is TGTGCCAGCAGCTACCGACTAGCGGGAGGTCCTGAGCAGTTCTTC.